This T cell receptor beta chain was captured in a study of cytomegalovirus exposure and HLA in healthy donors. Details on this clone: The antigen is not known.

This PCR relied on a set of 60 Vbeta primers and 13 Jbeta primers. TCRdb's table, derived via immunoSEQ multiplex PCR, lists solely in-frame clones and lacks some. The table lists under 250,000 clones, roughly 80% of them singletons, with less than 3.5% in the top ten. The study's findings and limits: Productive rates of about 87% or about 30% were seen for most TCR beta V segments in an earlier analysis. Immune exposure was documented only through CMV serostatus. What was likely a sequencing artifact was a cluster of highly shared sequence variants.

Material: PBMCs. This TCR derives from a woman in her thirties or forties in good health and CMV-seronegative.

The CDR3 nucleotides are TGTGCCAGCAGTGAGGATAATAGCAATCAGCCCCAGCATTTT. Its translation: CASSEDNSNQPQHF. The chain combines TRBV28 with TRBJ1-5; D remains ambiguous. Per germline, CDR1 MDHEN and CDR2 SYDVKM. The CDR3 loop spans 14 amino acids. The ends were cut back, 5 bases at V and 0 bases at J, with 8 bases in the middle.